This T cell receptor (beta chain) appears in the sequencing data of a study of blood T cells in healthy people across ages. V shed 0 bases and J shed 7 bases, with 12 bases lying between them. Germline CDR1 and CDR2: SQVTM and ANQGSEA. The CDR3 sequence is 13 residues long. Sample-barcoded 5' priming and a J-beta primer mix drove a second PCR of roughly 6 to 12 cycles. Each CDR3 protein is one row after TCRdb ran MiXCR on the 5' RACE reads. In the table there are 1,100,000 or so distinct CDR3 sequences, more than 35% of which are singletons. This sequence originates from a woman in her fifties or sixties in good health. Material for sequencing was blood. The V gene is TRBV29-1, the J gene TRBJ1-2, with D uncertain. The CDR3 coding sequence is TGCAGCGTTGAAGACAGGCAGGTCCGTGGCTACACCTTC. This gives the protein CSVEDRQVRGYTF.